These 30 T cell receptor beta chains were sequenced from one sample in a study of blood T cells in healthy people across ages (dated by TCRdb to about 2015). The library was obtained by 5' RACE. The data were produced on an Illumina HiSeq 2500. A second PCR of 7 to 11 cycles was performed with a sample-barcoded 5' primer and a J-beta primer mix. TCRdb cleaned the public reads at Q25 with fastp, built clones with MiXCR and kept in-frame beta chains. Rows merge per CDR3 protein into single entries with the most common DNA and genes. The sample table shows 1.5 million or so distinct CDR3 sequences, and approximately 43% are seen once. The ten largest clonotypes hold approximately 4% of the sample. Input material: blood. All receptors come from a woman aged 18-30 years in good health.

In this sample, this clonotype turned up many times. The rearrangement uses TRBV12-3 or TRBV12-4 and TRBJ2-7, with D unclear. V dropped 6 bases and J dropped 0 bases, with 9 bases sitting between them. The CDR3 sequence is 13 residues long. CDR3 loop: CASRPQYSYEQYF. CDR3 DNA sequence: TGTGCCAGCAGACCTCAATACTCCTACGAGCAGTACTTC.

The chain employs TRBV7-9 and TRBJ1-5; perhaps TRBD1 as D (5 bases). CDR3 length: 15 amino acids. V was cut by 5 bases and J by 4 bases, with 15 bases left in between. Germline values: CDR1 SEHNR, CDR2 FQNEAQ (reference sequence). The CDR3 DNA follows: TGTGCCAGCAGCAGATCCGGGGCCTTAAATCAGCCCCAGCATTTT. It translates to CASSRSGALNQPQHF.

This clonotype has a handful of counts. In DNA, the CDR3 is TGTGCCAGCAGTTTAGGGACACCATCGAACACTGAAGCTTTCTTT. It specifies CASSLGTPSNTEAFF. The J gene is TRBJ1-1, the V gene TRBV27; the D gene is possibly TRBD1 (6 bases). Trimming stripped 2 bases from V and 1 base from J, with 11 bases between. CDR3 length: 15 residues. Germline V gene lookup returns CDR1 MNHEY and CDR2 SMNVEV (reference sequence).

CDR3: CGGRTSGTDTQYF. CDR3 nucleotides: TGCGGAGGTCGGACTAGCGGCACAGATACGCAGTATTTT. The chain couples TRBV20-1 to TRBJ2-3; 9 bases map to TRBD2. The length of the CDR3 is 13 residues. In germline, CDR1 is DFQATT, CDR2 SNEGSKA (reference sequence).

There are a few counts of this clonotype. The genes are TRBV7-2 and TRBJ2-3; D could derive from TRBD1 or TRBD2 (5 bases each). Trimming removed 0 bases at V and 2 bases at J, with 15 bases between. Per germline, CDR1 SGHTA and CDR2 FQGNSA. The CDR3 contains 17 residues. The CDR3 DNA reads as TGTGCCAGCAGCTTAGCGGGACGAGCGACCTACACAGATACGCAGTATTTT. This gives the protein CASSLAGRATYTDTQYF.

The rearrangement links TRBV7-2 to TRBJ2-1; D is unclear. The germline V gene has CDR1 SGHTA and CDR2 FQGNSA. This CDR3 is built from 14 residues. V was shortened by 3 bases and J by 9 bases, with 15 bases between the two germline ends. DNA for the CDR3: TGTGCCAGCAGCTTCCCATGGACGGGTACTGAGCAGTTCTTC. Its translation is CASSFPWTGTEQFF.

The genes are TRBV3-1 and TRBJ1-5, with 9 bases identical to TRBD1. Per the germline V gene, CDR1 is LGHDT and CDR2 is YNNKEL (reference sequence). The CDR3 runs 16 residues. The ends lost 4 bases at V and 7 bases at J; junction bases unmatched: 11. The CDR3 DNA is TGTGCCAGCAGCCCCCCGGGACAGGGTAGTTTCCAGCCCCAGCATTTT. Amino acids: CASSPPGQGSFQPQHF.

V is TRBV5-1 and J is TRBJ2-7, with 8 bases that match TRBD2. V gave up 2 bases and J gave up 2 bases; unmatched junction bases: 9. The CDR3 contains 16 residues. The germline V gene encodes CDR1 SGHRS and CDR2 YFSETQ. The CDR3 is CASSFPPAGEPYEQYF. The DNA for the CDR3 is TGCGCCAGCAGCTTCCCCCCAGCGGGAGAACCCTACGAGCAGTACTTC.

The chain employs TRBV7-9 and TRBJ2-1; D unresolved. Germline V gene data show CDR1 as SEHNR and CDR2 as FQNEAQ (reference sequence). The CDR3 has 13 amino acids. Trimming removed 0 bases at V and 8 bases at J, with 8 bases between. CDR3 sequence (DNA): TGTGCCAGCAGCTTAGCAGCGTTCGATGAGCAGTTCTTC. Translating it yields CASSLAAFDEQFF.

This clonotype has just a few counts. This chain links TRBV4-3 with TRBJ1-2, with TRBD1 matching over 8 bases. CDR3 size: 15 residues. Germline-derived CDR1 and CDR2 are LGHNA and YSLEER. With V trimmed by 1 base and J by 4 bases, 5 bases remained unmatched. The DNA for the CDR3 is TGCGCCAGCAGCCAAGTGACAGGGGTGGGCTATGGCTACACCTTC. It encodes CASSQVTGVGYGYTF.

This clonotype was detected once. This chain joins TRBV20-1 and TRBJ2-5; 8 nucleotides match TRBD2. The closer fit of TRBJ2-7 to the DNA end suggests the J call may be wrong. Germline assignment: CDR1 DFQATT and CDR2 SNEGSKA (reference sequence). CDR3 length: 14 amino acids. CDR3 protein: CSAEGGGSNYEQYF. The CDR3 DNA sequence: TGCAGTGCTGAGGGCGGGGGGTCTAATTACGAGCAGTACTTC.

This chain connects TRBV9 to TRBJ2-1, with D possibly being TRBD1 or TRBD2 (6 bases each). CDR1 is SGDLS and CDR2 is YYNGEE in the germline V gene. V was clipped by 4 bases and J by 9 bases, with 14 bases between them. The CDR3 is 13 amino acids. DNA for the CDR3: TGTGCCAGCAGCCCAAGGGGGGTTGCTGAGCAGTTCTTC. The encoded protein is CASSPRGVAEQFF.

This clonotype was seen only a few times. The V gene is TRBV4-3, the J gene TRBJ2-7; possible D gene TRBD2, 6 bases. V dropped 0 bases and J dropped 3 bases, with 12 bases sitting between them. Germline V CDR1 and CDR2: LGHNA, YSLEER. The CDR3 extends over 15 amino acids. CDR3 sequence (DNA): TGCGCCAGCAGCCAAGATAAAGGTAGCGGCTACGAGCAGTACTTC. It specifies CASSQDKGSGYEQYF.

This clonotype has more than one count but fewer than ten. The rearrangement joins TRBV12-3 or TRBV12-4 to TRBJ1-5; D gene unclear. This CDR3 comprises 12 residues. V was clipped by 7 bases and J by 5 bases, with 9 bases between them. CDR3 coding DNA: TGTGCCAGCAATTCCCCGGATCAGCCCCAGCATTTT. Its translation is CASNSPDQPQHF.

This clonotype showed up just a few times. One junction end disagrees with the germline gene, perhaps due to a read error. J is TRBJ1-2 and V is TRBV30; maybe TRBD1 (5 bases). The CDR3 consists of 15 residues. Per the germline V gene, CDR1 is GTSNPN and CDR2 is SVGIG (reference sequence). The DNA for the CDR3 is TGTGCCTGGAGTCTCGGGGCCCCACTCGTCTATGGCTATACCTTC. This translates into CAWSLGAPLVYGYTF. Full variable domain (remainder filled in from reference TRBV30 and TRBJ1-2): SQTIHQWPATLVQPVGSPLSLECTVEGTSNPNLYWYRQAAGRGLQLLFYSVGIGQISSEVPQNLSASRPQDRQFILSSKKLLLSDSGFYLCAWSLGAPLVYGYTFGSGTRLTVV.

This chain connects TRBV27 to TRBJ2-7; possibly TRBD1 or TRBD2 for D (5 bases each). V shed 5 bases and J shed 3 bases, with 20 bases lying between them. The length of the CDR3 is 16 residues. The V gene's germline CDR1 is MNHEY and CDR2 SMNVEV (reference sequence). This CDR3 reads CASSLVGVPPYYEQYF. The CDR3 region has the DNA TGTGCCAGCAGTCTGGTGGGGGTGCCACCCTACTACGAGCAGTACTTC.

The chain links TRBV4-1 to TRBJ2-7; TRBD1 aligns across 7 bases. The CDR3 length is 16 residues. J was trimmed by 5 bases and V by 3 bases; bases with no gene match: 13. Per the germline V gene, CDR1 is MGHRA and CDR2 is YSYEKL. CDR3 sequence reads: CASSHPVLDRVHEQYF. The CDR3 bases are TGCGCCAGCAGCCACCCAGTCCTCGACAGGGTGCACGAGCAGTACTTC.

The V gene is TRBV7-2, the J gene TRBJ2-3; 8 nucleotides line up with TRBD2. The V and J ends lost 0 bases and 4 bases, in that order; junction bases with no gene match: 6. From germline, CDR1 is SGHTA and CDR2 FQGNSA. The CDR3 loop spans 16 amino acids. This CDR3 reads CASSLASGGPADTQYF. The CDR3 region has the DNA TGTGCCAGCAGCTTAGCTTCGGGGGGGCCCGCAGATACGCAGTATTTT. Drawing the rest from reference TRBV7-2 and TRBJ2-3, the complete variable domain is GAGVSQSPSNKVTEKGKDVELRCDPISGHTALYWYRQSLGQGLEFLIYFQGNSAPDKSGLPSDRFSAERTGGSVSTLTIQRTQQEDSAVYLCASSLASGGPADTQYFGPGTRLTVL.

This chain connects TRBV20-1 to TRBJ2-1; TRBD2 matches 7 bases. The V segment lost 0 bases and the J segment 9 bases; nucleotides outside the gene matches: 2. Germline V gene sequence: CDR1 DFQATT, CDR2 SNEGSKA (reference sequence). This CDR3 has 12 residues. The CDR3 loop is CSARDGRAEQFF. The DNA of the CDR3 is TGCAGTGCTAGAGATGGGAGGGCTGAGCAGTTCTTC.

The gene calls are TRBV7-9 and TRBJ2-5, with 7 positions matching TRBD1. Per the germline V gene, CDR1 is SEHNR and CDR2 is FQNEAQ (reference sequence). This CDR3 has 15 amino acids. The ends lost 0 bases at V and 4 bases at J; junction bases unmatched: 5. The CDR3 loop is CASSLADRRRETQYF. The CDR3 bases are TGTGCCAGCAGCTTAGCGGACAGGAGAAGAGAGACCCAGTACTTC.

The chain employs TRBV20-1 and TRBJ1-2; D is ambiguous. Germline CDR1 is DFQATT and CDR2 is SNEGSKA (reference sequence). This CDR3 is built from 13 residues. With 1 base removed from V and 3 bases from J, the gap between germline ends came to 9 bases. CDR3 residues: CSARAPSDYGYTF. DNA for the CDR3: TGCAGTGCTAGAGCCCCCTCGGACTATGGCTACACCTTC.

This clonotype was recorded once. The gene calls are TRBV5-5 and TRBJ2-5; D gene unclear. Trimming shortened V by 4 bases and J by 4 bases, and 8 bases separated the two germline ends. This CDR3 is 12 amino acids long. CDR1 and CDR2 from the germline V gene are SGHKS and YYEKEE (reference sequence). CDR3 region: CASSMIGETQYF. For the CDR3, the DNA is TGTGCCAGCAGCATGATAGGAGAGACCCAGTACTTC.

As to this clonotype: Germline and junction disagree at one end, which may indicate a read error. V is TRBV29-1 and J is TRBJ2-1; no firm D call. CDR1 and CDR2 (germline): SQVTM, ANQGSEA. The CDR3 loop spans 11 amino acids. Written as DNA, the CDR3 is TGCAGCGTTGTACCCTACAATGGGCAGTTCTTC. This codes for CSVVPYNGQFF.

The chain's CDR3 is CSARDRDRGIAEAFF. The CDR3 nucleotides are TGCAGTGCTAGAGATCGGGACAGGGGGATCGCTGAAGCTTTCTTT. The chain links TRBV20-1 to TRBJ1-1, with 11 bases that match TRBD1. V was pared by 0 bases and J by 6 bases, with 6 bases of the junction left unmatched. This CDR3 spans 15 amino acids. The germline CDR1 and CDR2 sequences are DFQATT and SNEGSKA (reference sequence).

The chain employs TRBV20-1 and TRBJ2-1, with D hard to call. This CDR3 spans 16 amino acids. CDR1 is DFQATT, CDR2 SNEGSKA, per germline (reference sequence). Trimming took 6 bases from V and 1 from J, leaving 19 bases between them. CDR3 DNA: TGCAGTGCAAGGAGCCCGGGCCTCCTTTCCTACAATGAGCAGTTCTTC. It yields the protein CSARSPGLLSYNEQFF.

About this clonotype itself: A much larger clone differs from this one at a single base, so this may be a read error. V gene TRBV7-2 combines with J gene TRBJ2-1, with 8 bases aligning to TRBD1. CDR1 and CDR2 from the germline V gene are SGHTA and FQGNSA. The length of the CDR3 is 15 residues. Trimming removed 3 bases from V and 5 bases from J; junction bases left unmatched: 6. The CDR3 protein is CASSLDRDTHNEQFF. The CDR3 coding sequence is TGTGCCAGCAGCTTGGACAGGGATACCCACAATGAGCAGTTCTTC. Drawing the rest from reference TRBV7-2 and TRBJ2-1, the complete variable domain is GAGVSQSPSNKVTEKGKDVELRCDPISGHTALYWYRQSLGQGLEFLIYFQGNSAPDKSGLPSDRFSAERTGGSVSTLTIQRTQQEDSAVYLCASSLDRDTHNEQFFGPGTRLTVL.

This clonotype is a singleton in its sample. This sequence joins TRBV12-3 or TRBV12-4 and TRBJ2-1, with 12 bases lining up with TRBD2. This CDR3 has 17 amino acids. J was trimmed by 8 bases and V by 3 bases; bases with no gene match: 11. CDR3 coding DNA: TGTGCCAGCAGTTTTCGGACTAGCGGGATCAGGAGGGATGAGCAGTTCTTC. It translates to CASSFRTSGIRRDEQFF.

In this sample, this clonotype turned up many times. This rearrangement joins TRBV5-1 to TRBJ1-2; D unresolved. The CDR3 sequence is 14 residues long. The V gene lost 3 bases and the J gene lost 2 bases, with 11 bases spanning the gap. Germline V gene data show CDR1 as SGHRS and CDR2 as YFSETQ. The CDR3 protein is CASSSAGTNYGYTF. CDR3 in DNA: TGCGCCAGCAGCTCGGCGGGTACGAACTATGGCTACACCTTC.

V and J are TRBV20-1 and TRBJ1-1; D gene ambiguous. Germline V gives CDR1 DFQATT, CDR2 SNEGSKA (reference sequence). The CDR3 runs 16 residues. V lost 1 base and J lost 5, with 20 bases in between. The CDR3 DNA sequence: TGCAGTGCTAGAGTACGTGGGCAGCAGATATGGACTGAAGCTTTCTTT. Translation: CSARVRGQQIWTEAFF.

The CDR3 loop is CASSRYSSGQFF. CDR3 nucleotide sequence: TGTGCCAGCAGCCGTTACTCGAGTGGGCAGTTCTTC. The chain is built from TRBV6-2 or TRBV6-3 and TRBJ2-1; D remains unclear. The CDR3 runs 12 residues. Trimming removed 6 bases from V and 12 bases from J, with 15 bases in between. Germline V gives CDR1 MNHEY, CDR2 SVGEGT.